This is a list of T cell receptor beta chains from one sample in a study of blood T cell repertoires in COVID-19. Data came from immunoSEQ multiplex PCR; TCRdb stores just in-frame clones and leaves some out. In the table there are about 270,000 clones, about 91% of which are singletons. The sequencing input was PBMCs or T cells enriched from blood (not recorded which). The receptors were sampled from a man in his forties who had been exposed to COVID-19. Each CDR3 is given with its conserved first and last residue. D genes are given only for firm matches. The listing skips clone size in some rows; elsewhere it reads once, few, many or a size class.

TRBV28	TRBJ2-5	once	TRBD1	CASSPWDRGETQYF	TGTGCCAGCAGTCCCTGGGACAGGGGAGAGACCCAGTACTTC
TRBV18	TRBJ1-2	-	TRBD1	CASSPQGVPRGYTF	TGTGCCAGCTCACCGCAGGGGGTTCCGCGCGGCTACACCTTC
TRBV9	TRBJ2-7	-	-	CASSPQDSYYEQYF	TGTGCCAGCAGCCCTCAGGACAGTTACTACGAGCAGTACTTC
TRBV19	TRBJ2-1	-	-	CASSSEGRTGYNEQFF	TGTGCCAGTAGTTCTGAGGGAAGGACGGGCTACAATGAGCAGTTCTTC
TRBV5-1	TRBJ1-6	-	-	CASSTQSRDNSPLHF	TGCGCCAGCAGCACACAGAGCAGGGATAATTCACCCCTCCACTTT
TRBV11-3	TRBJ2-1	few	TRBD2	CASSTRGASGSRGNEQFF	TGTGCCAGCAGCACTCGAGGGGCTAGCGGGAGTCGAGGCAATGAGCAGTTCTTC
TRBV7-9	TRBJ1-1	-	TRBD1	CASSSGGPRKNTEAFF	TGTGCCAGCAGCTCAGGGGGTCCGAGAAAGAACACTGAAGCTTTCTTT
TRBV19	TRBJ1-1	-	TRBD1	CASSTQGAMTEAFF	TGTGCCAGTAGTACTCAGGGGGCGATGACTGAAGCTTTCTTT
TRBV29-1	TRBJ2-7	-	-	CSVAGGVTEGYEQYF	TGCAGCGTTGCTGGGGGAGTAACGGAGGGCTACGAGCAGTACTTC
TRBV10-3	TRBJ1-1	-	-	CAILATGRMNTEAFF	TGTGCCATCCTTGCTACGGGTCGGATGAACACTGAAGCTTTCTTT
TRBV28	TRBJ1-5	-	-	CASTQGWEQPQHF	TGTGCCAGCACCCAGGGGTGGGAGCAGCCCCAGCATTTT
TRBV9	TRBJ2-7	-	-	CASSVAEDSYEQYF	TGTGCCAGCAGCGTAGCGGAGGATTCCTACGAGCAGTACTTC
TRBV7-5	TRBJ1-1	-	-	CVRSLSERQGCDTEAFF	TGTGTCAGAAGCTTATCCGAAAGACAGGGGTGTGACACTGAAGCTTTCTTT
TRBV3-1/TRBV3-2	TRBJ2-1	-	TRBD2	CASSQDLAGTYNEQFF	TGTGCCAGCAGCCAAGACCTAGCGGGGACCTACAATGAGCAGTTCTTC
TRBV19	TRBJ1-5	-	-	CASSLGYSNQPQHF	TGTGCCAGTAGTCTAGGTTATAGCAATCAGCCCCAGCATTTT
TRBV9	TRBJ2-5	-	-	CASSLTGGETQYF	TGTGCCAGCAGCCTCACAGGCGGAGAGACCCAGTACTTC
TRBV9	TRBJ2-4	-	-	CASSEQTGNLAKNIQYF	TGTGCCAGCAGCGAGCAGACAGGAAATCTAGCCAAAAACATTCAGTACTTC
TRBV14	TRBJ2-7	-	-	CASSQDWRNEQYF	TGTGCCAGCAGCCAAGATTGGAGAAACGAGCAGTACTTC
TRBV3-1/TRBV3-2	TRBJ2-7	few	-	CASSPQLSASYEQYF	TGTGCCAGCAGCCCACAACTTAGCGCCTCCTACGAGCAGTACTTC
TRBV4-1	TRBJ1-6	-	-	CASSQASSPLHF	TGCGCCAGCAGCCAAGCGTCTTCACCCCTCCACTTT
TRBV28	TRBJ2-7	-	-	CASSLVVPGTNHEQYF	TGTGCCAGCAGTTTAGTTGTTCCGGGGACAAACCACGAGCAGTACTTC
TRBV3-1/TRBV3-2	TRBJ1-4	-	-	CASSQGGGSKLFF	TGTGCCAGCAGCCAAGGGGGGGGAAGTAAACTGTTTTTT
TRBV30	TRBJ1-2	-	-	CAWSIGAGGYTF	TGTGCCTGGAGTATAGGGGCGGGGGGCTACACCTTC
TRBV19	TRBJ1-1	once	-	CASSVSMNTEAFF	TGTGCCAGCTCGGTGAGCATGAACACTGAAGCTTTCTTT
TRBV2	TRBJ2-7	-	-	CASSDITFPPYEQYF	TGTGCCAGCAGTGATATTACTTTTCCACCCTACGAGCAGTACTTC
TRBV2	TRBJ2-1	-	-	CASSGQTAYNEQFF	TGTGCCAGCAGTGGCCAGACTGCCTACAATGAGCAGTTCTTC
TRBV7-2	TRBJ2-7	-	-	CASSGPLYYEQYF	TGTGCCAGCAGCGGGCCCCTTTACTACGAGCAGTACTTC
TRBV28	TRBJ1-5	once	TRBD1	CASSLGAWTGTVQPQHF	TGTGCCAGCAGTTTAGGGGCTTGGACAGGGACGGTCCAGCCCCAGCATTTT
TRBV7-9	TRBJ2-2	-	-	CASSLFWGDTGELFF	TGTGCCAGCAGCTTATTTTGGGGAGACACCGGGGAGCTGTTTTTT
TRBV7-2	TRBJ2-3	-	TRBD2	CASSLTSASTDTQYF	TGTGCCAGCAGCTTGACTAGCGCTAGCACAGATACGCAGTATTTT
TRBV7-2	TRBJ2-1	-	-	CASTGGITYNEQFF	TGTGCCAGCACGGGGGGCATCACCTACAATGAGCAGTTCTTC
TRBV12-5	TRBJ2-2	once	-	CASGVRGGLAGELFF	TGTGCTAGTGGCGTAAGGGGGGGGCTCGCCGGGGAGCTGTTTTTT
TRBV30	TRBJ2-7	few	TRBD2	CARSGGGFEQYF	TGTGCCCGCAGCGGGGGGGGCTTCGAGCAGTACTTC